These 13 T cell receptor beta chains originate from one sample sequenced in a study of lymphopenia after photon versus proton radiotherapy. Repertoires were generated with immunoSEQ multiplex PCR, while TCRdb's copy carries only in-frame clones and drops some. The sample includes tens of thousands of clones, about 87% of them seen just once. The sample was peripheral blood, taken from a patient treated with proton-based radiotherapy. Source of these receptors: an elderly man with esophageal cancer.

The chain carries TRBV6-1 and TRBJ2-3, with unresolved D. The CDR3 contains 15 residues. The germline gives CDR1 MNHNS, CDR2 SASEGT. Trimming took off 0 bases at V and 4 bases at J, with 11 bases between the two ends. CDR3 loop: CASSEAKVGPDTQYF. The CDR3 DNA sequence: TGTGCCAGCAGTGAAGCAAAGGTAGGCCCAGATACGCAGTATTTT.

The chain carries TRBV29-1 and TRBJ2-1; 8 nucleotides agree with TRBD1. Trimming at V came to 7 bases and at J to 1 base, leaving 6 bases not matched to a gene. The CDR3 sequence is 14 residues long. The germline gives CDR1 SQVTM, CDR2 ANQGSEA. CDR3 sequence: CSGGQGMSYNEQFF. The CDR3 DNA reads TGCAGCGGCGGACAGGGTATGTCCTACAATGAGCAGTTCTTC.

The V call is TRBV29-1, the J call TRBJ2-7; 8 bases line up with TRBD1. V lost 6 bases and J lost 4; bases outside the gene matches: 8. Germline CDR1 and CDR2: SQVTM and ANQGSEA. The CDR3 is made up of 13 amino acids. This CDR3 is CSVRQGSGYEQYF. The DNA for the CDR3 is TGCAGCGTAAGACAGGGGTCTGGTTACGAGCAGTACTTC.

The J gene is TRBJ1-1, the V gene TRBV4-1, with 7 bases lining up with TRBD1. Germline V gene sequence: CDR1 MGHRA, CDR2 YSYEKL. CDR3 length: 15 amino acids. V lost 1 base, J lost 4 bases, and 6 bases stayed unmatched. In DNA, the CDR3 is TGCGCCAGCAGCCAAGCAGGGGGGCTGGTCACTGAAGCTTTCTTT. Protein: CASSQAGGLVTEAFF.

V and J are TRBV5-4 and TRBJ1-6, with D maybe TRBD1 (5 bases). The ends were cut back, 4 bases at V and 10 bases at J, with 18 bases in the middle. In germline, CDR1 is SGHNT, CDR2 YYREEE (reference sequence). The CDR3 runs to 15 residues. This chain's CDR3 is CASSQNRLWDSPLHF. The CDR3 region has the DNA TGTGCCAGCAGCCAAAACAGGCTCTGGGACTCACCCCTCCACTTT. Looking up the rest from reference TRBV5-4 and TRBJ1-6 gives the full variable domain: ETGVTQSPTHLIKTRGQQVTLRCSSQSGHNTVSWYQQALGQGPQFIFQYYREEENGRGNFPPRFSGLQFPNYSSELNVNALELDDSALYLCASSQNRLWDSPLHFGNGTRLTVT.

The V and J genes are TRBV19 and TRBJ2-1; TRBD2 aligns across 8 bases. In germline, CDR1 is LNHDA, CDR2 SQIVND (reference sequence). J lost 0 bases, V lost 7 bases, and 11 bases had no gene match. CDR3 length: 17 residues. The CDR3 sequence: CASTRVAGPSSYNEQFF. The CDR3 DNA reads TGTGCCAGTACCAGGGTAGCGGGGCCGAGCTCCTACAATGAGCAGTTCTTC.

This chain links TRBV2 with TRBJ2-7, with D possibly TRBD2 on 5 matching bases. CDR3 length: 16 residues. CDR1 and CDR2 from the germline V gene are SNHLY and FYNNEI. Trimming removed 6 bases at V and 7 bases at J, with 25 bases between. DNA for the CDR3: TGTGCCAGCAGAGAAAAGTGGGCCTCACCCCGGAGGGAGCAGTACTTC. It is translated as CASREKWASPRREQYF. Combining the CDR3 with reference TRBV2 and TRBJ2-7 gives the whole variable domain EPEVTQTPSHQVTQMGQEVILRCVPISNHLYFYWYRQILGQKVEFLVSFYNNEISEKSEIFDDQFSVERPDGSNFTLKIRSTKLEDSAMYFCASREKWASPRREQYFGPGTRLTVT.

The chain carries TRBV5-4 and TRBJ2-7, with a tentative D call TRBD1 (5 bases). Trimming left V 2 bases short and J 2 bases short, with 8 bases between. Germline V gene lookup returns CDR1 SGHNT and CDR2 YYREEE (reference sequence). The CDR3 totals 13 residues. The CDR3, as DNA: TGTGCCAGCAGCTTCCAGGGCGCCTACGAGCAGTACTTC. Amino acid sequence: CASSFQGAYEQYF.

Points on this clone: Because the CDR3's place on the DNA is in doubt, the DNA is left out and the CDR3 is given as listed by TCRdb. The chain employs TRBV30 and TRBJ2-2; no check of the table's D call, TRBD2, against the DNA was made. Germline-derived CDR1 and CDR2 are GTSNPN and SVGIG (reference sequence). The CDR3 is 14 residues long, counting both termini. The CDR3 is CAWIRAVTPGSCFF.

Comments on this clone: One end of the junction does not line up with germline, which may come from a read error. The rearrangement uses TRBV11-2 and TRBJ1-1, with D maybe TRBD1 (5 bases). There are 12 residues in the CDR3. Germline lookup yields CDR1 SGHAT and CDR2 FQNNGV. The CDR3 protein is CASSYGTGFGSF. The CDR3 DNA reads as TGTGCCAGCAGCTACGGGACGGGCTTCGGGAGCTTT.

The V and J genes are TRBV7-8 and TRBJ2-3, with 8 bases fitting TRBD1. The CDR3 extends over 15 amino acids. With 4 bases clipped from V and 2 bases from J, the junction kept 5 bases outside the gene matches. Germline CDR1 and CDR2: SGHVS and FQNEAQ. The CDR3 DNA sequence: TGTGCCAGCAGCTGGATGACAGGGGTCACAGATACGCAGTATTTT. Its translation is CASSWMTGVTDTQYF.

A few counts support this clone. V gene TRBV29-1 combines with J gene TRBJ2-3; 7 bases are shared with TRBD1. This CDR3 is built from 12 residues. Germline loops: CDR1 SQVTM, CDR2 ANQGSEA. V was pared by 6 bases and J by 4 bases, with 4 bases of the junction left unmatched. CDR3 DNA: TGCAGCGTCGCTACAGGGGCAGATACGCAGTATTTT. This sequence encodes CSVATGADTQYF.

The J gene is TRBJ1-3, the V gene TRBV21-1; the listed D gene, TRBD1, was not tested against the DNA. TRBV21-1 is described as a pseudogene. This CDR3 contains 16 residues. Here the CDR3 DNA reads TGTGCCAGCAGCACCACAGGGGGCAGCTCTGGAAACACCATATATTTT. It encodes CASSTTGGSSGNTIYF.